This T cell receptor beta chain came from a study of shared clonotypes between healthy human individuals. Findings and limits, study-wide: A limitation of the genetic and exposure-history diversity represented arose from few donors. Rarefaction revealed incomplete sorted-subset sequencing despite large depth.

Turning to this clone: What it recognizes is unknown. Other DNA variants within this sample encode the same CDR3.

Using immunoSEQ multiplex PCR, the repertoire was profiled, and TCRdb retains in-frame clones only, with some absent. The data show roughly 2,300,000 clones, approximately 90% seen once. The V segment lost 4 bases and the J segment 6 bases; nucleotides outside the gene matches: 6. CDR3 length: 13 residues. Germline CDR1 SGDLS, CDR2 YYNGEE. The origin of this receptor is a man between 18 and 35 years old in good health. Some clones in this sample may be carry-over from other donors' samples. The chain links TRBV9 to TRBJ2-7; 8 bases are shared with TRBD1. Sequenced sample: naive CD4+ T cells from PBMCs. Subset here: CD45RA+ positively selected. The CDR3 bases are TGTGCCAGCAGCCCCCGGACAGGGCCCGAGCAGTACTTC. Amino acids: CASSPRTGPEQYF.